This T cell receptor beta chain appears in the sequencing data of a study of sequential checkpoint blockade in melanoma. About the research overall: After both sequences, patients received maintenance nivolumab.

There are 15 residues in the CDR3. Per germline, CDR1 MNHEY and CDR2 SVGAGI. Trimming left V 7 bases short and J 3 bases short, with 15 bases between. Sequencing used immunoSEQ multiplex PCR; TCRdb keeps in-frame clones, though not all of them. The repertoire consists of around 21,000 clones, with roughly four fifths occurring once and the leading ten covering under 65%. The table lists this clone with a few counts. The treatment: randomized to nivolumab then ipilimumab (arm A) or the reverse (arm B). No patient had prior DNA-damaging chemotherapy. Sorted cells were live CD3+CD8+, lacking CD19 and CD56, from PBMCs.

The receptor was isolated from a human donor with melanoma. The genes are TRBV6-5 and TRBJ2-2, with D perhaps matching TRBD1 (6 bases). The sample in question was CD8+ T cells sorted from blood (inferred from file names), obtained from a patient given nivolumab and ipilimumab in sequence. CDR3 sequence reads: CASKVAGDDTGELFF. In DNA, the CDR3 is TGTGCCAGCAAAGTTGCAGGGGACGACACCGGGGAGCTGTTTTTT.